The clone carrying this TCR beta chain was recorded at least ten times. The data belong to a study of T-cell reconstitution after alpha-beta-depleted transplantation in children. The CDR3 spans 14 residues. V dropped 0 bases and J dropped 3 bases, with 8 bases sitting between them. Germline CDR1 reads MGHDK; CDR2 reads SYGVNS. Preparation of the TCRbeta library involved a method that used unique molecular identifiers. Each CDR3 protein is one row after TCRdb ran MiXCR on the PCR reads. This repertoire shows around 440,000 distinct CDR3 sequences, roughly a tenth found once; its top ten account for around 2.2%.

Sequences were derived from PBMCs, sampled before TCRalphabeta/CD19-depleted stem cell transplant. The TCR comes from a child younger than 10 with inherited bone marrow failure, due to receive a stem cell transplant. The gene calls are TRBV25-1 and TRBJ1-2; D is undetermined. CDR3 nucleotides: TGTGCCAGCAGTGAATACCGCCTAGACTATGGCTACACCTTC. Translating it yields CASSEYRLDYGYTF.